This T cell receptor (beta chain) was sequenced in a study of T cell clonality in common variable immunodeficiency. Whole-study results and caveats: Reportedly, TCR beta sequences from common variable immunodeficiency showed fewer deletions and N-nucleotide insertions.

This clone occurred many times. The antigen is not known. Coverage ceases 3 residues before the CDR3 finishes, and the germline J gene fills in the end. Sequencing was performed with immunoSEQ multiplex PCR; in TCRdb, only in-frame clones are kept and a portion is missing. This sample carries roughly 23,000 clones and no singletons, and about 9.2% goes to the top ten. CDR1 is SGHTA, CDR2 FQGNSA, per germline. J gave up 2 bases and V 5 bases, and 6 bases lay outside the gene matches. The CDR3 length is 15 residues. Blood samples were heparinized, roughly 5 to 8.5 ml per donor. Sequencing input: peripheral blood mononuclear cells. The chain has TRBV7-2 and TRBJ2-7; TRBD2 agrees at 10 bases. The clonotype originates from a human donor with common variable immunodeficiency. The sequenced CDR3 bases are TGTGCCAGCAGCCCCTCTAGCGGGGGACCCTACGAG. Its protein is CASSPSSGGPYE. The CDR3 in full is CASSPSSGGPYEQYF.